This T cell receptor beta chain is drawn from a study of Ad26.COV2.S vaccination and SARS-CoV-2 variants. Points from the study as a whole: It was found that vaccine and placebo recipients had similar non-spike TCR breadth.

The CDR3 extends over 12 amino acids. Germline-derived CDR1 and CDR2 are GTSNPN and SVGIG (reference sequence). V was cut by 0 bases and J by 1 base, with 3 bases left in between. TCRdb's copy holds only in-frame clones and misses some; the assay was immunoSEQ multiplex PCR. The sample records about 400,000 clones, 70% to 90% being singletons. This sample's treatment: 15 to 20 received Ad26.COV2.S at low or high dose, single or two shots; about 5 received placebo; per-sample allocation not given. Sampling happened 63 days after the first vaccine or placebo injection. Concerning this clone: Antigen unknown.

This material consisted of peripheral blood, taken in a trial of Ad26.COV2.S vaccine versus placebo. The genes are TRBV30 and TRBJ1-2; D gene unclear. The source is a person between 18 and 65 years old who received the Ad26.COV2.S COVID-19 vaccine or a placebo. The DNA for the CDR3 is TGTGCCTGGAGTGTCCATAACTATGGCTACACCTTC. This encodes CAWSVHNYGYTF.